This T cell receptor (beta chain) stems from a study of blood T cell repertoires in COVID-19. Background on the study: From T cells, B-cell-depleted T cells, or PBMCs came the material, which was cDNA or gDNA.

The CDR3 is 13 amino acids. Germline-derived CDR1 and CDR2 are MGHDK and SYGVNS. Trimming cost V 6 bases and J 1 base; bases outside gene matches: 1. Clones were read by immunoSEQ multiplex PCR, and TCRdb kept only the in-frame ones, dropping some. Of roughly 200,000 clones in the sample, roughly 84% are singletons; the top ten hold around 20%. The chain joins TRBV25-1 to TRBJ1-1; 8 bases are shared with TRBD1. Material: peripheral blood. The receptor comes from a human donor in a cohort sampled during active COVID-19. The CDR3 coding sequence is TGTGCCAGCAGAGGGACAGGGAACACTGAAGCTTTCTTT. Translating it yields CASRGTGNTEAFF.